These 30 T cell receptor beta chains were all obtained from the same sample, sequenced in a study of early T cells in non-severe SARS-CoV-2 infection. TCRdb passed the 5' RACE reads through MiXCR, listing each CDR3 protein once. The table records around 72,000 distinct CDR3 sequences, roughly a tenth of them present only once. Sequenced material: whole blood, taken at baseline. The receptors here all came from an adult who was a healthcare worker with PCR-confirmed SARS-CoV-2 infection or an uninfected control (not recorded which).

V and J are TRBV20-1 and TRBJ2-7, with D perhaps matching TRBD2 (6 bases). The germline gives CDR1 DFQATT, CDR2 SNEGSKA (reference sequence). V lost 3 bases and J lost 5, with 17 bases in between. This CDR3 is 14 amino acids long. The CDR3 spells CSASGGRGINEQYF. DNA for the CDR3: TGCAGTGCTAGTGGGGGACGCGGGATTAACGAGCAGTACTTC.

This clonotype was detected a few times. This rearrangement joins TRBV5-1 to TRBJ2-7; 9 bases map to TRBD1. V dropped 3 bases and J dropped 5; count of bases not matched to a gene: 12. The CDR3 is made up of 16 amino acids. In germline, CDR1 is SGHRS, CDR2 YFSETQ. The CDR3 here is CASSSRPRDRVDEQYF. In nucleotides, the CDR3 is TGCGCCAGCAGCTCGCGTCCCCGGGACAGGGTAGACGAGCAGTACTTC. Full variable domain (remainder filled in from reference TRBV5-1 and TRBJ2-7): KAGVTQTPRYLIKTRGQQVTLSCSPISGHRSVSWYQQTPGQGLQFLFEYFSETQRNKGNFPGRFSGRQFSNSRSEMNVSTLELGDSALYLCASSSRPRDRVDEQYFGPGTRLTVT.

This clonotype appeared a few times. The chain links TRBV10-3 to TRBJ2-1, with 9 bases matching TRBD2. CDR1 is ENHRY and CDR2 is SYGVKD in the germline V gene. J was trimmed by 8 bases and V by 6 bases; bases with no gene match: 5. The CDR3 consists of 13 residues. Here the CDR3 reads CAISQTSGDEQFF. For the CDR3, the DNA is TGTGCCATCAGCCAGACTAGCGGTGATGAGCAGTTCTTC.

This clonotype has just a few counts. The rearrangement joins TRBV11-1 to TRBJ2-3, with D maybe TRBD1 (8 bases). This CDR3 is built from 15 residues. Germline values: CDR1 SGHAT, CDR2 FQDESV (reference sequence). With 4 bases removed from V and 4 bases from J, the gap between germline ends came to 15 bases. The CDR3 nucleotides are TGTGCCAGCAGCTCCGACAGGGGAGGGGCAGATACGCAGTATTTT. This codes for CASSSDRGGADTQYF.

Concerning this clonotype: A clone one base away is much larger, so this may be a read error. This rearrangement joins TRBV5-4 to TRBJ1-2; no reliable D call. Germline values: CDR1 SGHNT, CDR2 YYREEE (reference sequence). The CDR3 spans 12 residues. The CDR3 region is CASSLNSYDYTF. The CDR3 nucleotides read TGTGCCAGCAGCTTGAACAGCTATGACTACACCTTC. Complete variable domain (other parts from reference TRBV5-4 and TRBJ1-2): ETGVTQSPTHLIKTRGQQVTLRCSSQSGHNTVSWYQQALGQGPQFIFQYYREEENGRGNFPPRFSGLQFPNYSSELNVNALELDDSALYLCASSLNSYDYTFGSGTRLTVV.

The chain joins TRBV18 to TRBJ1-4; no clear D gene. CDR3 length: 15 amino acids. CDR1 and CDR2 (germline): KGHSH, LQKENI. The ends were cut back, 3 bases at V and 5 bases at J, with 13 bases in the middle. CDR3 residues: CASSPSGFRNEKLFF. CDR3 in DNA: TGTGCCAGCTCACCGTCGGGGTTCCGGAATGAAAAACTGTTTTTT.

This rearrangement joins TRBV7-2 to TRBJ2-5; TRBD1 aligns across 9 bases. The CDR3 loop spans 17 amino acids. The V gene end was trimmed by 1 base and the J gene end by 2 bases; junction bases not matched to a gene: 8. CDR1 is SGHTA and CDR2 is FQGNSA in the germline V gene. In DNA form, the CDR3 reads TGTGCCAGCAGCTTAGAAAGGGTCGGGACAGGGCAAGAGACCCAGTACTTC. Translating it yields CASSLERVGTGQETQYF.

The sample holds many counts of this clonotype. This chain joins TRBV18 and TRBJ2-3, with a possible D match to TRBD2 (7 bases). Germline V gives CDR1 KGHSH, CDR2 LQKENI. The CDR3 totals 15 residues. V was clipped by 3 bases and J by 2 bases, with 12 bases between them. CDR3 bases: TGTGCCAGCTCACCGGGGGGGCCTTCCACAGATACGCAGTATTTT. Its protein product is CASSPGGPSTDTQYF.

In DNA form, the CDR3 reads TGTGCCACCAGTGTGTGGGCAGAGAACACCGGGGAGCTGTTTTTT. Residues: CATSVWAENTGELFF. This chain uses TRBV24-1 with TRBJ2-2, with D unresolved. Germline CDR1 reads KGHDR; CDR2 reads SFDVKD. With 5 bases removed from V and 1 base from J, the gap between germline ends came to 10 bases. This CDR3 has 15 residues.

This clonotype occurred many times. The chain recombines TRBV6-2 or TRBV6-3 with TRBJ1-1; 9 bases are shared with TRBD1. Germline CDR1 reads MNHEY; CDR2 reads SVGEGT. The ends lost 5 bases at V and 1 base at J; junction bases unmatched: 8. CDR3 length: 16 amino acids. CDR3 region: CASSPDLTGGNTEAFF. In nucleotides, the CDR3 is TGTGCCAGCAGTCCGGATTTGACAGGGGGGAACACTGAAGCTTTCTTT.

V is TRBV12-3 or TRBV12-4 and J is TRBJ1-1; no clear D gene. The CDR3 spans 16 residues. The ends were cut back, 3 bases at V and 2 bases at J, with 16 bases in the middle. The CDR3 DNA follows: TGTGCCAGCAGTTTGAGTGGACGGGAGGGAAACACTGAAGCTTTCTTT. Translating it yields CASSLSGREGNTEAFF.

The chain is built from TRBV4-1 and TRBJ2-3, with D uncertain. Germline assignment: CDR1 MGHRA and CDR2 YSYEKL. Trimming shortened V by 1 base and J by 4 bases, and 9 bases separated the two germline ends. The CDR3 runs 14 residues. CDR3 protein: CASSQGESADTQYF. The CDR3 nucleotides read TGCGCCAGCAGCCAAGGGGAATCCGCAGATACGCAGTATTTT.

This clonotype has only a few counts. V usage is TRBV11-1 and J usage is TRBJ2-7; 8 bases align to TRBD1. Germline assignment: CDR1 SGHAT and CDR2 FQDESV (reference sequence). V lost 0 bases, J lost 3 bases, and 1 base stayed unmatched. The CDR3 sequence is 14 residues long. CDR3 sequence reads: CASSLAGQDYEQYF. The CDR3 DNA sequence: TGTGCCAGCAGCTTAGCGGGACAGGACTACGAGCAGTACTTC. The full variable domain, completed using reference TRBV11-1 and TRBJ2-7, is EAEVAQSPRYKITEKSQAVAFWCDPISGHATLYWYRQILGQGPELLVQFQDESVVDDSQLPKDRFSAERLKGVDSTLKIQPAELGDSAMYLCASSLAGQDYEQYFGPGTRLTVT.

This clonotype was picked up a small number of times. The rearrangement joins TRBV12-3 or TRBV12-4 to TRBJ1-6; D is uncertain. V lost 4 bases to trimming and J lost 9 bases, with 13 bases between them. The CDR3 is 14 amino acids. The CDR3 sequence: CASSWAGGSSPLHF. The DNA of the CDR3 is TGTGCCAGCAGTTGGGCGGGAGGCAGTTCACCCCTCCACTTT.

In its sample, this clonotype was seen many times. The chain employs TRBV18 and TRBJ2-1, with D perhaps matching TRBD1 (6 bases). The germline CDR1 and CDR2 sequences are KGHSH and LQKENI. CDR3 length: 13 amino acids. The ends were cut back, 1 base at V and 6 bases at J, with 7 bases in the middle. The CDR3 DNA reads as TGTGCCAGCTCACCACAGGGGGTCAATGAGCAGTTCTTC. Protein sequence: CASSPQGVNEQFF.

This clonotype came up many times. The chain uses TRBV5-1 and TRBJ2-1; D remains ambiguous. Germline CDR1 reads SGHRS; CDR2 reads YFSETQ. This CDR3 contains 12 residues. Deletions cut 4 bases from V and 5 bases from J, with 7 bases between. CDR3 in amino acids: CASSGRDNEQFF. CDR3 DNA sequence: TGCGCCAGCAGCGGCAGAGACAATGAGCAGTTCTTC.

This clonotype has more than one count but fewer than ten. V is TRBV9 and J is TRBJ2-3; D gene ambiguous. CDR3 size: 15 residues. V lost 4 bases to trimming and J lost 0 bases, with 12 bases between them. Germline lookup yields CDR1 SGDLS and CDR2 YYNGEE. Written as DNA, the CDR3 is TGTGCCAGCAGCCTTACAGCCCTTAGCACAGATACGCAGTATTTT. It translates to CASSLTALSTDTQYF.

This clonotype has only one observation. CDR3 DNA sequence: TGTGCCAGCAGCTTAGCGGGGGTTCGTCTGGGAAACACCATATATTTT. Translating it yields CASSLAGVRLGNTIYF. The rearrangement joins TRBV7-8 to TRBJ1-3; a weak D match, TRBD1 (5 bases). The CDR3 spans 16 residues. V was pared by 0 bases and J by 4 bases, with 13 bases between. From germline, CDR1 is SGHVS and CDR2 FQNEAQ.

This clonotype has ten or more counts. The chain links TRBV5-1 to TRBJ1-1; D is uncertain. Germline CDR1 reads SGHRS; CDR2 reads YFSETQ. Trimming took off 3 bases at V and 1 base at J, with 10 bases between the two ends. The CDR3 runs to 14 residues. The CDR3 nucleotides read TGCGCCAGCAGCTCCGAGAGGCCGAACACTGAAGCTTTCTTT. Translated, it gives CASSSERPNTEAFF.

This chain links TRBV5-4 with TRBJ2-5; D is perhaps TRBD1 or TRBD2 (6 bases each). The CDR3 consists of 16 residues. Looked up from germline, CDR1 is SGHNT and CDR2 is YYREEE (reference sequence). Trimming shortened V by 4 bases and J by 3 bases, and 19 bases separated the two germline ends. The CDR3 nucleotides read TGTGCCAGCAGCGGAGGAGGGGGGTTTACTGAAGAGACCCAGTACTTC. Translating it yields CASSGGGGFTEETQYF.

The chain recombines TRBV5-1 with TRBJ2-3; TRBD2 matches at 10 bases. The CDR3 loop spans 17 amino acids. V lost 0 bases and J lost 3; bases outside the gene matches: 7. The germline CDR1 and CDR2 sequences are SGHRS and YFSETQ. This CDR3 is CASSLGAGGPITDTQYF. The CDR3 coding sequence is TGCGCCAGCAGCTTGGGAGCGGGGGGGCCTATAACAGATACGCAGTATTTT. Variable domain in full (rest from reference TRBV5-1 and TRBJ2-3): KAGVTQTPRYLIKTRGQQVTLSCSPISGHRSVSWYQQTPGQGLQFLFEYFSETQRNKGNFPGRFSGRQFSNSRSEMNVSTLELGDSALYLCASSLGAGGPITDTQYFGPGTRLTVL.

This clonotype appeared a few times. For the CDR3, the DNA is TGCGCCAGCAGCCTTGACAGTAGCTATGGCTACACCTTC. Translation gives CASSLDSSYGYTF. The chain employs TRBV5-1 and TRBJ1-2; D may be TRBD1 (5 bases). The CDR3 has 13 residues. V shed 4 bases and J shed 4 bases, with 11 bases lying between them. Looked up from germline, CDR1 is SGHRS and CDR2 is YFSETQ.

The chain carries TRBV7-2 and TRBJ2-1; TRBD2 is a possible D gene (6 bases). CDR1 SGHTA and CDR2 FQGNSA come from the germline V gene. The CDR3 covers 13 residues. Trimming cost V 5 bases and J 6 bases, with 11 bases left between them. The chain's CDR3 is CASSPGLSNEQFF. For the CDR3, the DNA is TGTGCCAGCAGCCCGGGACTTAGCAATGAGCAGTTCTTC.

The sample holds many counts of this clonotype. DNA of the CDR3: TGTGCCAGCAGTGAAAACAGGGAGACCCAGTACTTC. The encoded protein is CASSENRETQYF. The chain employs TRBV2 and TRBJ2-5; TRBD1 might be the D (5 bases). V was cut by 2 bases and J by 5 bases, with 6 bases left in between. Germline lookup yields CDR1 SNHLY and CDR2 FYNNEI. The CDR3 is made up of 12 amino acids.

The chain combines TRBV20-1 with TRBJ1-3; 8 nucleotides agree with TRBD1. V shed 5 bases and J 2 bases; nucleotides not matched to a gene: 2. Germline-derived CDR1 and CDR2 are DFQATT and SNEGSKA (reference sequence). The CDR3 length is 13 residues. This chain's CDR3 is CSAQGATGNTIYF. DNA of the CDR3: TGCAGTGCTCAGGGGGCCACTGGAAACACCATATATTTT.

The J gene is TRBJ1-4, the V gene TRBV20-1; 12 bases are shared with TRBD1. Germline CDR1 reads DFQATT; CDR2 reads SNEGSKA (reference sequence). The CDR3 spans 15 residues. Germline trimming cut 5 bases from V and 2 bases from J; bases unmatched to any gene: 3. CDR3 region: CSAGGQGATNEKLFF. In DNA form, the CDR3 reads TGCAGTGCTGGGGGACAGGGGGCGACTAATGAAAAACTGTTTTTT.

This clonotype was counted ten times or more. The chain employs TRBV29-1 and TRBJ1-3; possibly TRBD1 for D (5 bases). V lost 6 bases and J lost 3, with 9 bases in between. The germline V gene encodes CDR1 SQVTM and CDR2 ANQGSEA. The CDR3 is 12 residues long. CDR3 sequence reads: CSVGGNGNTIYF. As DNA, the CDR3 is TGCAGCGTCGGGGGGAATGGAAACACCATATATTTT.

This clonotype has just a few counts. The rearrangement uses TRBV7-2 and TRBJ1-1, with no clear D. The germline CDR1 and CDR2 sequences are SGHTA and FQGNSA. There are 14 residues in the CDR3. The V end lost 2 bases, the J end lost 0 bases, and 7 bases lay between the germline ends. The CDR3 coding sequence is TGTGCCAGCAGCTTACAGAACATGAACACTGAAGCTTTCTTT. Residues: CASSLQNMNTEAFF.

This clonotype was counted many times. This rearrangement joins TRBV12-3 or TRBV12-4 to TRBJ1-5, with a weak D call TRBD1 (5 bases). The length of the CDR3 is 13 residues. V lost 5 bases, J lost 8 bases, and 13 bases lay in between. This CDR3 reads CASSLGAAEPQHF. The CDR3 DNA follows: TGTGCCAGCAGTCTAGGGGCCGCGGAGCCCCAGCATTTT.

V usage is TRBV20-1 and J usage is TRBJ2-5; D uncertain. V was shortened by 1 base and J by 1 base, with 13 bases between the two germline ends. The CDR3 covers 15 residues. Per the germline V gene, CDR1 is DFQATT and CDR2 is SNEGSKA (reference sequence). The CDR3 protein is CSARGARFTQETQYF. The CDR3 bases are TGCAGTGCTAGAGGGGCGAGGTTCACCCAAGAGACCCAGTACTTC.